The 11 T cell receptor beta chains given below trace back to one sample, sequenced in a study of cytomegalovirus exposure and HLA in healthy donors (dated by TCRdb to 2016 to 2017). Library preparation used the immunoSEQ multiplex PCR assay. TCRdb provides this immuneACCESS table in a form limited to in-frame rearrangements. Some clones are lacking; in checked studies, under half of them reflect an unresolved V gene, and why the rest are absent is not known. This sample holds over 150,000 clones; around 84% were observed only once. Around a sixth of the sample belongs to the ten largest clones. The sample consisted of PBMCs. The receptors were gathered from a man aged 18 to 35 in good health and CMV-seropositive.

V usage is TRBV7-9 and J usage is TRBJ1-1; TRBD1 agrees at 9 bases. Germline V CDR1 and CDR2: SEHNR, FQNEAQ (reference sequence). Losses at the gene ends were 5 bases for V and 5 bases for J; bases not matched to a gene: 6. The CDR3 spans 14 residues. The CDR3 loop reads CASSPRTGETEAFF. The CDR3 bases are TGTGCCAGCAGCCCACGGACAGGGGAAACTGAAGCTTTCTTT.

The chain is built from TRBV30 and TRBJ2-5; weak D call: TRBD2 (5 bases). The CDR3 extends over 12 amino acids. Germline loops: CDR1 GTSNPN, CDR2 SVGIG (reference sequence). V was shortened by 4 bases and J by 5 bases, with 11 bases between the two germline ends. DNA for the CDR3: TGTGCCTGGAACGAGGGTGACGAGACCCAGTACTTC. Encoded protein: CAWNEGDETQYF.

The chain joins TRBV19 to TRBJ1-1; D ambiguous. Looked up from germline, CDR1 is LNHDA and CDR2 is SQIVND (reference sequence). This CDR3 is 16 amino acids long. Trimming removed 5 bases from V and 5 bases from J, with 21 bases in between. The CDR3 coding sequence is TGTGCCAGTAGTTCTCGTCCGGGTGACGGTGAGACTGAAGCTTTCTTT. It codes for CASSSRPGDGETEAFF. The entire variable domain, with the rest obtained from reference TRBV19 and TRBJ1-1, is as follows: DGGITQSPKYLFRKEGQNVTLSCEQNLNHDAMYWYRQDPGQGLRLIYYSQIVNDFQKGDIAEGYSVSREKKESFPLTVTSAQKNPTAFYLCASSSRPGDGETEAFFGQGTRLTVV.

The gene calls are TRBV2 and TRBJ1-1, with D maybe TRBD1 (6 bases). The CDR3 runs to 14 residues. Germline CDR1 reads SNHLY; CDR2 reads FYNNEI. Trimming shortened V by 3 bases and J by 6 bases, and 14 bases separated the two germline ends. CDR3 bases: TGTGCCAGCAGTGACCAGGGGCCAACTTCTGAAGCTTTCTTT. Amino acid sequence: CASSDQGPTSEAFF.

The chain recombines TRBV5-1 with TRBJ2-5; tentative D call: TRBD2 (6 bases). This CDR3 comprises 13 residues. CDR1 and CDR2 from the germline V gene are SGHRS and YFSETQ. V was trimmed by 5 bases and J by 4 bases, leaving 12 bases between them. The CDR3 DNA reads TGCGCCAGCAGATGGGGGGATGTAGAGACCCAGTACTTC. It yields the protein CASRWGDVETQYF.

The rearrangement joins TRBV28 to TRBJ1-2; no definite D call. Deletions cut 4 bases from V and 4 bases from J, with 13 bases between. The CDR3 extends over 14 amino acids. Germline lookup yields CDR1 MDHEN and CDR2 SYDVKM. The CDR3 nucleotides are TGTGCCAGCAGTTCCCCGAGACGGGGCTATGGCTACACCTTC. Encoded protein: CASSSPRRGYGYTF.

A note on this clone: Different DNA sequences within this sample yield the same CDR3. This rearrangement joins TRBV6-6 to TRBJ1-2; 12 bases are a match to TRBD1. Germline assignment: CDR1 MNHNY and CDR2 SVGAGI (reference sequence). CDR3 length: 14 residues. The J segment lost 4 bases and the V segment lost 8 bases, leaving 5 bases of the junction unmatched. The CDR3 DNA sequence: TGTGCCAGCCTACCGGGACAGGGGGCCTATGGCTACACCTTC. It translates to CASLPGQGAYGYTF.

The rearrangement links TRBV5-4 to TRBJ1-1, with a possible D match to TRBD1 (6 bases). Germline V gene sequence: CDR1 SGHNT, CDR2 YYREEE (reference sequence). Trimming took 4 bases from V and 10 from J, leaving 23 bases between them. CDR3 length equals 15 residues. The CDR3 DNA is TGTGCCAGCAGCCCGACGATGGGGGGGGCGGCCTCAGCTTTCTTT. Its translation is CASSPTMGGAASAFF.

This clone was picked up one time. The V call is TRBV5-5, the J call TRBJ2-3, with a weak D call TRBD2 (6 bases). CDR3 length: 14 amino acids. Germline V CDR1 and CDR2: SGHKS, YYEKEE (reference sequence). Between the trimmed V and J ends, which lost 5 bases and 0 bases, there was a span of 10 bases. CDR3 region: CASRTSDSTDTQYF. CDR3 DNA sequence: TGTGCCAGCAGGACTAGTGATAGCACAGATACGCAGTATTTT.

This chain joins TRBV29-1 and TRBJ1-2; weak D call: TRBD1 (6 bases). The V and J ends lost 7 bases and 2 bases respectively, with 14 bases between them. This CDR3 contains 13 residues. Per the germline V gene, CDR1 is SQVTM and CDR2 is ANQGSEA. The CDR3 protein is CSANARGNYGYTF. In DNA form, the CDR3 reads TGCAGCGCCAACGCCAGGGGAAACTATGGCTACACCTTC.

V and J are TRBV18 and TRBJ2-7; 9 bases agree with TRBD1. The V and J ends lost 4 bases and 3 bases, in that order; junction bases with no gene match: 13. Per the germline V gene, CDR1 is KGHSH and CDR2 is LQKENI. This CDR3 region has 17 residues. The CDR3, as DNA: TGTGCCAGCTCACTCCCCCACCGGACAGGGGATTTCTACGAGCAGTACTTC. Its translation: CASSLPHRTGDFYEQYF. The entire variable domain, with the rest obtained from reference TRBV18 and TRBJ2-7, is as follows: NAGVMQNPRHLVRRRGQEARLRCSPMKGHSHVYWYRQLPEEGLKFMVYLQKENIIDESGMPKERFSAEFPKEGPSILRIQQVVRGDSAAYFCASSLPHRTGDFYEQYFGPGTRLTVT.